The 23 T cell receptor beta chains below come from one sample, sequenced in a study of glioma-infiltrating T cells. TCR alpha and beta CDR3 regions were amplified from RNA using iRepertoire nested multiplex PCR. From the multiplex PCR reads, TCRdb called clonotypes with MiXCR, one entry per CDR3 protein. The sample contains about 410,000 distinct CDR3 sequences, less than 50% of which appear only once. What was sequenced was glioma tissue, nonneoplastic brain tissue, or PBMCs (not recorded which). Receptors originate from a human donor with low-grade glioma or glioblastoma, undergoing nonglioma brain surgery, or in good health (not recorded which).

The chain combines TRBV2 with TRBJ1-2, with 8 bases fitting TRBD1. The ends lost 6 bases at V and 13 bases at J; junction bases unmatched: 7. CDR1 is SNHLY, CDR2 FYNNEI, per germline. The CDR3 length is 11 residues. The CDR3 nucleotides read TGTGCCAGCAGCCTTGGACAGGGAGGCACCTTC. The encoded protein is CASSLGQGGTF.

This chain links TRBV6-5 with TRBJ1-2; 7 bases align to TRBD1. CDR1 MNHEY and CDR2 SVGAGI come from the germline V gene. Unmatched junction bases numbered 10, after V lost 7 bases and J lost 5 bases. The CDR3 has 14 residues. The CDR3 is CASIISPTGYGYTF. In nucleotides, the CDR3 is TGTGCCAGCATTATCTCCCCGACAGGGTATGGCTACACCTTC.

This clonotype was picked up a small number of times. The chain uses TRBV5-4 and TRBJ1-1; 8 bases are shared with TRBD1. Germline V CDR1 and CDR2: SGHNT, YYREEE (reference sequence). Unmatched junction bases numbered 10, after V lost 9 bases and J lost 6 bases. The CDR3 sequence is 13 residues long. DNA of the CDR3: TGTGCCACCCAGGGGGCGCGGGCCCCTGAAGCTTTCTTT. It specifies CATQGARAPEAFF. Combining the CDR3 with reference TRBV5-4 and TRBJ1-1 gives the whole variable domain ETGVTQSPTHLIKTRGQQVTLRCSSQSGHNTVSWYQQALGQGPQFIFQYYREEENGRGNFPPRFSGLQFPNYSSELNVNALELDDSALYLCATQGARAPEAFFGQGTRLTVV.

DNA of the CDR3: TGTGCCAGCAGCCAAGTTTTTGCCGGAAACACCATATATTTT. It yields the protein CASSQVFAGNTIYF. The gene calls are TRBV4-2 and TRBJ1-3; D gene ambiguous. This CDR3 region has 14 residues. Germline CDR1 reads LGHNA; CDR2 reads YNFKEQ. V was shortened by 1 base and J by 4 bases, with 8 bases between the two germline ends.

This clonotype was detected ten times or more. The J gene is TRBJ1-1, the V gene TRBV7-2; D gene uncertain. Germline CDR1 and CDR2: SGHTA and FQGNSA. V lost 1 base and J 1 base, leaving 7 bases between the germline ends. The CDR3 runs to 14 residues. The CDR3 DNA follows: TGTGCCAGCAGCTTAGGGCCGGGGAACACTGAAGCTTTCTTT. It is translated as CASSLGPGNTEAFF.

About this clonotype itself: A much larger clone differs from this one at a single base, so this may be a read error. This chain links TRBV27 with TRBJ2-7, with 9 bases lining up with TRBD2. This CDR3 has 13 amino acids. Germline CDR1 and CDR2: MNHEY and SMNVEV (reference sequence). CDR3 loop: CAISEREDYEQYF. The CDR3 coding sequence is TGTGCCATCAGTGAGCGGGAGGACTACGAGCAGTACTTC.

V usage is TRBV20-1 and J usage is TRBJ2-1; D not resolved. Trimming left V 5 bases short and J 6 bases short, with 11 bases between. The CDR3 has 12 amino acids. CDR1 is DFQATT and CDR2 is SNEGSKA in the germline V gene (reference sequence). The CDR3 nucleotides are TGCAGTGCTGCGCTTAGGTTCAATGAGCAGTTCTTC. Its translation: CSAALRFNEQFF.

The chain couples TRBV4-1 to TRBJ2-7; 8 nucleotides align to TRBD1. The CDR3 is 14 residues long. V shed 4 bases, J shed 5 bases, and the junction held 7 bases outside the gene matches. Germline V gives CDR1 MGHRA, CDR2 YSYEKL. The CDR3 reads CASSLTDRGNEQYF. CDR3 nucleotide sequence: TGCGCCAGCAGCCTAACTGACAGGGGAAACGAGCAGTACTTC.

Ten or more counts support this clonotype. This rearrangement joins TRBV27 to TRBJ2-7, with 7 positions matching TRBD1. Trimming cost V 4 bases and J 5 bases; bases outside gene matches: 8. The CDR3 spans 14 residues. In germline, CDR1 is MNHEY, CDR2 SMNVEV (reference sequence). The CDR3 DNA reads TGTGCCAGCAGTTATTACGGACAGGTCGACGAGCAGTACTTC. Translating it yields CASSYYGQVDEQYF.

This clonotype has just a few counts. This rearrangement joins TRBV28 to TRBJ1-2; 8 positions match TRBD1. Germline CDR1 and CDR2: MDHEN and SYDVKM. The CDR3 sequence is 15 residues long. V dropped 5 bases and J dropped 4; count of bases not matched to a gene: 9. The CDR3 bases are TGTGCCAGCAGTCTCTGGACAGGGACAGGCTATGGCTACACCTTC. It specifies CASSLWTGTGYGYTF.

The chain employs TRBV2 and TRBJ2-1, with 8 bases aligning to TRBD2. Germline trimming cut 3 bases from V and 9 bases from J; bases unmatched to any gene: 7. There are 14 residues in the CDR3. Germline assignment: CDR1 SNHLY and CDR2 FYNNEI. The chain's CDR3 is CASSDPAGVTEQFF. The CDR3 nucleotides are TGTGCCAGCAGTGATCCAGCGGGAGTGACTGAGCAGTTCTTC.

This clonotype was seen a few times. V is TRBV4-1 and J is TRBJ2-7, with a weak D call TRBD1 (6 bases). The V gene's germline CDR1 is MGHRA and CDR2 YSYEKL. Trimming stripped 1 base from V and 0 bases from J, with 22 bases between. The CDR3 runs to 19 residues. CDR3 in amino acids: CASSQADRFRSYDSYEQYF. The CDR3 coding sequence is TGCGCCAGCAGCCAAGCAGACAGGTTCCGCTCCTACGACTCCTACGAGCAGTACTTC.

This clonotype was detected a few times. The chain is built from TRBV4-1 and TRBJ2-1; no clear D. The CDR3 has 14 amino acids. The V end was cut by 3 bases, the J end by 10 bases, with 16 bases between. Germline V lookup: CDR1 MGHRA, CDR2 YSYEKL. The CDR3 coding sequence is TGCGCCAGCAGCCAGGTTCTTTCCCTCAACGAGCAGTTCTTC. Encoded protein: CASSQVLSLNEQFF.

Worth noting for this clonotype: One junction end disagrees with the germline gene, perhaps due to a read error. The chain's CDR3 is CACSPGTGGFNEQFF. The DNA of the CDR3 is TGTGCCTGCAGCCCCGGGACAGGGGGTTTCAATGAGCAGTTCTTC. J is TRBJ2-1 and V is TRBV6-1, with 11 bases identical to TRBD1. Germline CDR1 and CDR2: MNHNS and SASEGT. This CDR3 contains 15 residues.

Regarding this clonotype: This may stem from a read error, because a much larger clone lies one nucleotide away. The chain uses TRBV4-1 and TRBJ1-5; no reliable D call. Trimming pared 0 bases from V and 9 bases from J, leaving 9 bases between. The CDR3 consists of 13 residues. Germline lookup yields CDR1 MGHRA and CDR2 YSYEKL. The CDR3 sequence: CASSQDRGRPQHF. The CDR3 DNA reads as TGCGCCAGCAGCCAAGATCGTGGTCGGCCCCAGCATTTT.

The sample holds many counts of this clonotype. The chain has TRBV7-2 and TRBJ2-3; 10 bases agree with TRBD2. Germline V gives CDR1 SGHTA, CDR2 FQGNSA. This CDR3 is 16 amino acids long. V shed 0 bases, J shed 2 bases, and the junction held 2 bases outside the gene matches. CDR3 bases: TGTGCCAGCAGCTTAGCACTAGCGGGGAACACAGATACGCAGTATTTT. Its translation: CASSLALAGNTDTQYF.

In its sample, this clonotype was seen many times. This chain links TRBV6-1 with TRBJ2-7; D possibly corresponds to TRBD1 (6 bases). This CDR3 is built from 14 residues. Trimming shortened V by 2 bases and J by 4 bases, and 12 bases separated the two germline ends. CDR1 is MNHNS, CDR2 SASEGT, per germline. CDR3 DNA: TGTGCCAGCAGTGAACAGGGGCCTGGGTACGAGCAGTACTTC. Protein: CASSEQGPGYEQYF.

This clonotype was picked up one time. V gene TRBV5-6 combines with J gene TRBJ2-7; 7 positions agree with TRBD2. The V and J ends lost 3 bases and 2 bases, in that order; junction bases with no gene match: 5. The CDR3 has 14 amino acids. Germline CDR1 reads SGHDT; CDR2 reads YYEEEE. Here the CDR3 reads CASSSGLSAYEQYF. CDR3 bases: TGTGCCAGCAGCTCGGGACTAAGCGCCTACGAGCAGTACTTC.

This clonotype was seen a few times. A much more abundant neighbour one base away suggests this may be a read error. The gene calls are TRBV27 and TRBJ2-3, with TRBD1 identical over 10 bases. CDR3 length: 19 amino acids. Germline CDR1 is MNHEY and CDR2 is SMNVEV (reference sequence). CDR3 loop: CASSRDRGMFYGDADTPYF. CDR3 nucleotides: TGTGCCAGCAGTCGGGACAGGGGTATGTTCTACGGGGATGCAGATACGCCGTATTTT.

The gene calls are TRBV15 and TRBJ2-3; possibly TRBD2 for D (6 bases). V was clipped by 0 bases and J by 1 base, with 14 bases between them. The CDR3 totals 17 residues. The germline V gene encodes CDR1 LNHNV and CDR2 YYDKDF (reference sequence). This CDR3 is CATSRDRKGLGTDTQYF. The CDR3 region has the DNA TGTGCCACCAGCAGAGATAGGAAGGGACTCGGCACAGATACGCAGTATTTT.

CDR3 residues: CASSLETLFYNEQFF. CDR3 bases: TGTGCCAGCAGCTTAGAGACCCTATTTTACAATGAGCAGTTCTTC. The chain joins TRBV7-9 to TRBJ2-1; the D is unclear. With 1 base removed from V and 4 bases from J, the gap between germline ends came to 11 bases. This CDR3 is built from 15 residues. Germline V CDR1 and CDR2: SEHNR, FQNEAQ (reference sequence). The entire variable domain, with the rest obtained from reference TRBV7-9 and TRBJ2-1, is as follows: DTGVSQNPRHKITKRGQNVTFRCDPISEHNRLYWYRQTLGQGPEFLTYFQNEAQLEKSRLLSDRFSAERPKGSFSTLEIQRTEQGDSAMYLCASSLETLFYNEQFFGPGTRLTVL.

For this clonotype: A much more abundant neighbour one base away suggests this may be a read error. The chain links TRBV6-1 to TRBJ1-1; D ambiguous. Germline lookup yields CDR1 MNHNS and CDR2 SASEGT. The CDR3 contains 13 residues. Trimming removed 7 bases from V and 0 bases from J, with 9 bases in between. The CDR3 loop reads CASTPEVNTEAFF. The CDR3, as DNA: TGTGCCAGCACTCCCGAGGTGAACACTGAAGCTTTCTTT.

The rearrangement links TRBV28 to TRBJ2-7, with 9 bases matching TRBD2. Unmatched junction bases numbered 8, after V lost 5 bases and J lost 0 bases. Germline V gives CDR1 MDHEN, CDR2 SYDVKM. The CDR3 runs to 16 residues. DNA of the CDR3: TGTGCCAGCAGTACGCCGACTAGCGGAAGCTCCTACGAGCAGTACTTC. This sequence encodes CASSTPTSGSSYEQYF. Full variable domain (missing parts from reference TRBV28 and TRBJ2-7): DVKVTQSSRYLVKRTGEKVFLECVQDMDHENMFWYRQDPGLGLRLIYFSYDVKMKEKGDIPEGYSVSREKKERFSLILESASTNQTSMYLCASSTPTSGSSYEQYFGPGTRLTVT.